These 10 T cell receptor beta chains originate from one sample sequenced in a study of shared clonotypes between healthy human individuals. Naive CD8 cells lacked CD45RO and underwent positive selection for CCR7, leaving out terminally differentiated effector memory CD45RA+ cells. TCRdb's copy holds only in-frame clones and misses some; the assay was immunoSEQ multiplex PCR. The sample lists about 2 million clones, just under 95% occurring once. The specimen was naive CD8+ T cells sorted from blood. These receptor sequences come from a man aged 18-30 years in good health.

The gene calls are TRBV11-2 and TRBJ2-7; D assignment may be TRBD1 or TRBD2 (5 bases each). CDR3 length: 17 amino acids. Germline loops: CDR1 SGHAT, CDR2 FQNNGV. The V and J ends lost 2 bases and 6 bases respectively, with 23 bases between them. CDR3 residues: CASSLLPGRGFGSEQYF. DNA of the CDR3: TGTGCCAGCAGCTTACTTCCGGGACGGGGCTTTGGTAGCGAGCAGTACTTC.

V and J are TRBV5-1 and TRBJ2-3, with D unresolved. This CDR3 is 17 amino acids long. Germline lookup yields CDR1 SGHRS and CDR2 YFSETQ. V lost 4 bases and J 8 bases, leaving 26 bases between the germline ends. The CDR3 region has the DNA TGCGCCAGCAGCCCCCCGGATGAGTTCGTCGCAATGGGTACGCAGTATTTT. Amino acid sequence: CASSPPDEFVAMGTQYF.

The CDR3 nucleotides are TGCGCCAGCAGTTTAGCGACTAGCGGGCCCTACAATGAGCAGTTCTTC. Its translation: CASSLATSGPYNEQFF. The rearrangement links TRBV10-1 to TRBJ2-1, with 10 bases lining up with TRBD2. This CDR3 has 16 amino acids. The trim removed 5 bases at V and 2 bases at J, leaving 6 bases unmatched. CDR1 and CDR2 (germline): WNHNN, SYGVQD (reference sequence).

The V and J genes are TRBV27 and TRBJ2-3; the D is unclear. The germline V gene has CDR1 MNHEY and CDR2 SMNVEV (reference sequence). V shed 8 bases and J shed 1 base, with 10 bases lying between them. This CDR3 region has 13 residues. The CDR3 nucleotides are TGTGCCAGCGTTGGGCTCGGCACAGATACGCAGTATTTT. Its translation: CASVGLGTDTQYF.

Worth noting for this clone: Other nucleotide sequences in the sample specify the same CDR3. The rearrangement links TRBV5-1 to TRBJ2-7; D is ambiguous. The V and J ends lost 1 base and 3 bases respectively, with 8 bases between them. The CDR3 totals 13 residues. CDR1 is SGHRS and CDR2 is YFSETQ in the germline V gene. The CDR3 region has the DNA TGCGCCAGCAGCTTGACGGGCGGCTACGAGCAGTACTTC. This translates into CASSLTGGYEQYF.

The chain recombines TRBV28 with TRBJ1-5; D gene ambiguous. V was trimmed by 3 bases and J by 3 bases, leaving 18 bases between them. Germline values: CDR1 MDHEN, CDR2 SYDVKM. The CDR3 covers 17 residues. The chain's CDR3 is CASSLSREGRINQPQHF. CDR3 nucleotide sequence: TGTGCCAGCAGTTTGTCCCGTGAAGGGAGAATCAATCAGCCCCAGCATTTT.

The chain has TRBV5-6 and TRBJ2-7; D not certain. Germline V lookup: CDR1 SGHDT, CDR2 YYEEEE. The CDR3 is 14 amino acids. Trimming took 1 base from V and 1 from J, leaving 9 bases between them. The CDR3 is CASSLTMGSYEQYF. The DNA of the CDR3 is TGTGCCAGCAGCTTGACCATGGGATCCTACGAGCAGTACTTC.

The chain carries TRBV12-5 and TRBJ2-7; 11 positions agree with TRBD2. The germline gives CDR1 LGHNT, CDR2 FRNRAP. This CDR3 has 15 amino acids. The J segment lost 4 bases and the V segment lost 6 bases, leaving 8 bases of the junction unmatched. DNA of the CDR3: TGTGCTAGTGGACCCGCCACTAGCGGGAGTTACGAGCAGTACTTC. Translated, it gives CASGPATSGSYEQYF. Looking up the rest from reference TRBV12-5 and TRBJ2-7 gives the full variable domain: DARVTQTPRHKVTEMGQEVTMRCQPILGHNTVFWYRQTMMQGLELLAYFRNRAPLDDSGMPKDRFSAEMPDATLATLKIQPSEPRDSAVYFCASGPATSGSYEQYFGPGTRLTVT.

A note on this clone: Other nucleotide sequences from this sample produce the same CDR3. The genes are TRBV11-2 and TRBJ2-7; D gene ambiguous. V lost 3 bases, J lost 0 bases, and 6 bases lay in between. The CDR3 totals 13 residues. Per germline, CDR1 SGHAT and CDR2 FQNNGV. CDR3 bases: TGTGCCAGCAGCTTTGGCTACTCCTACGAGCAGTACTTC. Translation: CASSFGYSYEQYF.

The chain joins TRBV28 to TRBJ2-3; the match to TRBD1 covers 10 bases. The CDR3 totals 15 residues. Germline V CDR1 and CDR2: MDHEN, SYDVKM. V shed 5 bases, J shed 1 base, and the junction held 3 bases outside the gene matches. This CDR3 reads CASSPDRGRTDTQYF. In nucleotides, the CDR3 is TGTGCCAGCAGTCCTGACAGGGGGCGCACAGATACGCAGTATTTT. The full variable domain, in which reference TRBV28 and TRBJ2-3 provide the parts outside the CDR3, is DVKVTQSSRYLVKRTGEKVFLECVQDMDHENMFWYRQDPGLGLRLIYFSYDVKMKEKGDIPEGYSVSREKKERFSLILESASTNQTSMYLCASSPDRGRTDTQYFGPGTRLTVL.